A single sample gave rise to the 7 T cell receptor beta chains below, sequenced in a study of neoadjuvant anti-PD-1 for oral cavity cancer. Data came from immunoSEQ multiplex PCR; TCRdb stores just in-frame clones and leaves some out. The sample has about 9,900 clones; under 70% are singletons. Time point of the sample: after neoadjuvant nivolumab, at surgical resection. Source: PBMCs, taken after nivolumab (anti-PD-1) treatment. The source is a person between 40 and 85 years old with oral cavity squamous cell carcinoma.

This chain uses TRBV11-2 with TRBJ2-5; tentatively, D is TRBD2 (5 bases). Germline V gene lookup returns CDR1 SGHAT and CDR2 FQNNGV. The CDR3 contains 15 residues. V lost 0 bases and J 1 base, leaving 9 bases between the germline ends. In nucleotides, the CDR3 is TGTGCCAGCAGCTTAGATCTAGCTCTCCAAGAGACCCAGTACTTC. Translation gives CASSLDLALQETQYF.

The rearrangement links TRBV6-5 to TRBJ2-7; TRBD1 agrees at 7 bases. The germline V gene encodes CDR1 MNHEY and CDR2 SVGAGI. This CDR3 contains 15 residues. Losses at the gene ends were 5 bases for V and 0 bases for J; bases not matched to a gene: 7. CDR3 in DNA: TGTGCCAGCAGTAACCCGGGACAGAGCTCCTACGAGCAGTACTTC. Translation: CASSNPGQSSYEQYF.

The chain joins TRBV19 to TRBJ1-6; D remains unclear. Germline V gene sequence: CDR1 LNHDA, CDR2 SQIVND (reference sequence). V was trimmed by 3 bases and J by 5 bases, leaving 8 bases between them. This CDR3 is 14 amino acids long. The CDR3 DNA reads TGTGCCAGTAGTATGCTCGGTAATAATTCACCCCTCCACTTT. Translated: CASSMLGNNSPLHF.

The rearrangement uses TRBV5-6 and TRBJ2-6; D is undetermined. Germline V lookup: CDR1 SGHDT, CDR2 YYEEEE. This CDR3 has 15 residues. The germline V and J ends were trimmed by 6 bases and 2 bases, with 12 bases remaining between them. The CDR3 coding sequence is TGTGCCAGCACCTTAAACGGGCCTGGGGCCAACGTCCTGACTTTC. Its translation is CASTLNGPGANVLTF.

As DNA, the CDR3 is TGTGCCAGCAGTTTTAGCCCTCTAGTCGAAGAGGGAGCTTTCTTT. It specifies CASSFSPLVEEGAFF. The rearrangement uses TRBV9 and TRBJ1-1; D gene ambiguous. V was pared by 5 bases and J by 10 bases, with 24 bases between. Germline assignment: CDR1 SGDLS and CDR2 YYNGEE. There are 15 residues in the CDR3.

DNA for the CDR3: TGCAGCGTTGAAGGTGCGGGGGGGTACAATGAGCAGTTCTTC. Translated, it gives CSVEGAGGYNEQFF. The rearrangement joins TRBV29-1 to TRBJ2-1; 9 bases are shared with TRBD2. Germline values: CDR1 SQVTM, CDR2 ANQGSEA. The CDR3 runs to 14 residues. The junction had 2 bases not matched to a gene; V was cut back by 1 base and J by 4 bases.

This clone has only one observation. The V gene is TRBV6-1, the J gene TRBJ2-7; no clear D. From germline, CDR1 is MNHNS and CDR2 SASEGT. V was cut by 6 bases and J by 6 bases, with 9 bases left in between. The CDR3 has 11 residues. CDR3 DNA: TGTGCCAGCAGCCGAGGTAGCGAGCAGTACTTC. It is translated as CASSRGSEQYF.